A selection of T cell receptor beta chains follows, all from one sample in a study of T cells in localized non-small cell lung cancer. Here immunoSEQ multiplex PCR was the method, and the copy in TCRdb shows in-frame clones only, minus some. The sample contains nearly 15,000 clones, more than 70% of which appear only once. This specimen was peripheral blood, taken before any cancer treatment. These receptors came from a female donor older than 55 with stage I squamous cell lung carcinoma. Each CDR3 is given with its conserved first and last residue. Each record gives: J gene, V gene, clone size, D gene, CDR3 DNA, CDR3 protein. The D gene is left open where the match is weak. The listing skips clone size in some rows; elsewhere it reads once, few, many or a size class.

TRBJ2-1	TRBV13	-	-	TGTGCCAGCAGCTTAGGTACGGGCAATGAGCAGTTCTTC	CASSLGTGNEQFF
TRBJ2-1	TRBV11-3	-	-	TGTGCCAGCAGCACGAGACGGGGTAAGCAGTTCTTC	CASSTRRGKQFF
TRBJ2-1	TRBV29-1	-	-	TGCAGCGGCGGGACGGGCCCATACAATGAGCAGTTCTTC	CSGGTGPYNEQFF
TRBJ1-2	TRBV7-2	few	-	TGTGCCAGCAGCTCGTTAGATCGCAGGGCTTTCGGCTATGGCTACACCTTC	CASSSLDRRAFGYGYTF
TRBJ2-3	TRBV28	-	-	TGTGCCAGCAGTTTTGTGGGAGTAGCAGATACGCAGTATTTT	CASSFVGVADTQYF
TRBJ1-2	TRBV6-5	-	-	TGTGCCAGCAGTTACCTCTCTCCCAAGGGCTACACCTTC	CASSYLSPKGYTF
TRBJ1-3	TRBV5-4	-	-	TGTGCCAGCAGCTCTGATGGAAACACCATATATTTT	CASSSDGNTIYF
TRBJ1-1	TRBV5-4	-	-	TGTGCCAGCAGCTCCGGGGGCCCGAACACTGAAGCTTTCTTT	CASSSGGPNTEAFF
TRBJ1-1	TRBV7-2	-	TRBD1	TGTGCCAGCAGCCCCACAGGGGGGGACACTGAAGCTTTCTTT	CASSPTGGDTEAFF
TRBJ1-1	TRBV7-2	-	TRBD1	TGTGCCAGCAGCCAGAACAGGGGGCAGTACACTGAAGCTTTCTTT	CASSQNRGQYTEAFF
TRBJ2-3	TRBV9	-	TRBD2	TGTGCCAGCAGCCAAGGGGCTAGCGGGGGCTTCTACCCGGATACGCAGTATTTT	CASSQGASGGFYPDTQYF
TRBJ2-7	TRBV7-2	-	-	TGTGCCAGCAGCTTAACCCGGACGGGACGGTCAGCCTACGAGCAGTACTTC	CASSLTRTGRSAYEQYF
TRBJ1-2	TRBV7-9	-	-	TGTGCCAGCAGCTCCCCGGACAGCCTCTATGGCTACACCTTC	CASSSPDSLYGYTF
TRBJ2-1	TRBV5-4	-	TRBD2	TGTGCCAGCAGCAAACCTAGCGGGAGGGGCAATGAGCAGTTCTTC	CASSKPSGRGNEQFF
TRBJ2-2	TRBV28	-	-	TGTGCCAGCTATGCGAGGTCCAACACCGGGGAGCTGTTTTTT	CASYARSNTGELFF
TRBJ2-7	TRBV7-9	-	TRBD2	TGTGCCAGCAGCTTTCCTACGGGAGGGAGCTCCTACGAGCAGTACTTC	CASSFPTGGSSYEQYF
TRBJ1-5	TRBV6-5	few	-	TGTGCCAGCAGTTACGACAGGTACAATCAGCCCCAGCATTTT	CASSYDRYNQPQHF
TRBJ2-7	TRBV5-6	-	TRBD2	TGTGCCAGCAGCCAGGGACTAGCGTTTGGCGAGCAGTACTTC	CASSQGLAFGEQYF